Sequencing of this T cell receptor (beta chain) was carried out in a study of T cell responses to AZD1222 COVID-19 vaccine. Findings and caveats of the study: Spike-specific TCRs gained breadth and depth after people received two AZD1222 doses. In a largely white British group with more females than males, clonal diversity was possibly underestimated.

Per the germline V gene, CDR1 is MNHEY and CDR2 is SMNVEV (reference sequence). The V and J ends lost 1 base and 5 bases, in that order; junction bases with no gene match: 16. The CDR3 runs 19 residues. Assay used: immunoSEQ multiplex PCR; TCRdb lists only in-frame clones, some missing. The sample consists of over 100,000 clones, around nine tenths of them appearing once. Regarding this clone: The target antigen is unknown.

The sequences come from peripheral blood, collected on day 0 of AZD1222 vaccination. The chain is built from TRBV27 and TRBJ2-2, with 7 nucleotides matching TRBD1. The receptor was isolated from an adult in good health. The CDR3 loop reads CASSLFAEGWDRATGELFF. The CDR3 nucleotides are TGTGCCAGCAGTTTATTCGCTGAGGGGTGGGACAGAGCAACCGGGGAGCTGTTTTTT.